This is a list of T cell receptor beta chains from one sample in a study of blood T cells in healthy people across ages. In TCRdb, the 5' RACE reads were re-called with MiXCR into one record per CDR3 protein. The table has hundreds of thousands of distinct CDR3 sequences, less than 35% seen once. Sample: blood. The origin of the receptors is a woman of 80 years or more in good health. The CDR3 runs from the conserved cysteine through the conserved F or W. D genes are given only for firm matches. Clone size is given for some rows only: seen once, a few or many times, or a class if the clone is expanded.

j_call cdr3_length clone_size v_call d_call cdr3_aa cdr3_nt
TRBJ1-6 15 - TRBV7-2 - CASSLDVGMGSPLHF TGTGCCAGCAGCTTAGATGTGGGGATGGGTTCACCCCTCCACTTT
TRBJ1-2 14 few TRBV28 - CASSPPSINYGYTF TGTGCCAGCAGCCCCCCCTCTATTAACTATGGCTACACCTTC
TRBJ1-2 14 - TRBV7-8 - CASSVDGNPYGYTF TGTGCCAGCAGCGTCGACGGAAACCCCTATGGCTACACCTTC
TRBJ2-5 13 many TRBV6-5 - CASSMDGLKTQYF TGTGCCAGCAGCATGGACGGCTTAAAGACCCAGTACTTC
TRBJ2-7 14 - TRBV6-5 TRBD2 CASKPTSGREEQYF TGTGCCAGCAAACCTACTAGCGGGAGGGAAGAGCAGTACTTC
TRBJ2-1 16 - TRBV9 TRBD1 CASSPYLGQDGNEQFF TGTGCCAGCAGCCCCTACCTGGGACAGGATGGCAATGAGCAGTTCTTC
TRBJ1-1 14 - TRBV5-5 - CASSRSGVGTEAFF TGTGCCAGCAGCCGGTCGGGGGTGGGCACTGAAGCTTTCTTT
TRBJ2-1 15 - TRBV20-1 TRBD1 CSARTGTGGRNEQFF TGCAGTGCTAGAACCGGGACAGGGGGTCGCAATGAGCAGTTCTTC
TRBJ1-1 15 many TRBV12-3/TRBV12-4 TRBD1 CASHNRDRYGAEAFF TGTGCCAGCCATAACCGGGACAGGTACGGGGCTGAAGCTTTCTTT
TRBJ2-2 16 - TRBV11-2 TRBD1 CASSTMTGANTGELFF TGTGCCAGCAGCACTATGACAGGGGCGAACACCGGGGAGCTGTTTTTT